This is a list of T cell receptor beta chains from one sample in a study of cytomegalovirus exposure and HLA in healthy donors. Libraries were prepared by immunoSEQ multiplex PCR; TCRdb keeps only in-frame clonotypes and omits some of them. The profile shows 99,000 or so clones, approximately 72% of them singletons. Sequenced material: PBMCs. The receptors originated from a man aged 25-45 years in good health and CMV-seronegative. The CDR3 runs from the conserved cysteine through the conserved F or W. The D gene is left open where the match is weak. Clone size is given for some rows only: seen once, a few or many times, or a class if the clone is expanded.

d_gene: -
j_gene: TRBJ2-7
abundance: -
v_gene: TRBV4-1
CDR3nt: TGCGCCAGCAGCCAAGGGTCTGGTACTTATGAGCAGTACTTC
CDR3aa: CASSQGSGTYEQYF

d_gene: TRBD2
j_gene: TRBJ2-3
abundance: -
v_gene: TRBV5-1
CDR3nt: TGCGCCAGCAGCCGGGACTACAACACAGATACGCAGTATTTT
CDR3aa: CASSRDYNTDTQYF

d_gene: -
j_gene: TRBJ2-7
abundance: -
v_gene: TRBV30
CDR3nt: TGTGCCTGGGGTAGCGTAACCTACGAGCAGTACTTC
CDR3aa: CAWGSVTYEQYF

d_gene: -
j_gene: TRBJ2-5
abundance: once
v_gene: TRBV2
CDR3nt: TGTGCCAGCATCCCTCCGGAGGGGCTAAGCCAAGAGACCCAGTACTTC
CDR3aa: CASIPPEGLSQETQYF

d_gene: TRBD2
j_gene: TRBJ2-7
abundance: -
v_gene: TRBV27
CDR3nt: TGTGCCAGCAGTTTGACGCGACTAGCGGAGCCCTACGAGCAGTACTTC
CDR3aa: CASSLTRLAEPYEQYF

d_gene: -
j_gene: TRBJ1-2
abundance: once
v_gene: TRBV7-9
CDR3nt: TGTTCCAGCAGCCATTACACCTTC
CDR3aa: CSSSHYTF

d_gene: -
j_gene: TRBJ1-1
abundance: -
v_gene: TRBV6-5
CDR3nt: TGTGCCAGCAGTTACTTGACTACGGCCACTGAAGCTTTCTTT
CDR3aa: CASSYLTTATEAFF

d_gene: -
j_gene: TRBJ2-7
abundance: few
v_gene: TRBV7-9
CDR3nt: TGTGCCAGCGTCCCCGGTCGACTCCAAAGCTCCTACGAGCAGTACTTC
CDR3aa: CASVPGRLQSSYEQYF

d_gene: TRBD1
j_gene: TRBJ1-2
abundance: few
v_gene: TRBV4-1
CDR3nt: TGCGCCAGCAGTCCCGACAGGGTCCAACCCTATGGCTACACCTTC
CDR3aa: CASSPDRVQPYGYTF

d_gene: TRBD2
j_gene: TRBJ2-2
abundance: once
v_gene: TRBV5-1
CDR3nt: TGCGCCAGTCGGGACTATAACACCGGGGAGCTGTTTTTT
CDR3aa: CASRDYNTGELFF

d_gene: -
j_gene: TRBJ1-6
abundance: -
v_gene: TRBV4-3
CDR3nt: TGCGCCAGCAGCCAAGATCATCTAAGCTCCTATAATTCACCCCTCCACTTT
CDR3aa: CASSQDHLSSYNSPLHF

d_gene: -
j_gene: TRBJ1-1
abundance: -
v_gene: TRBV19
CDR3nt: TGTGCCAGTAGTGGATTCGGCTCCACCGGCGGCACTGAAGCTTTCTTT
CDR3aa: CASSGFGSTGGTEAFF

d_gene: -
j_gene: TRBJ2-7
abundance: -
v_gene: TRBV18
CDR3nt: TGTGCCAGCTCACCAAGGGCAGGGGTAGGGTACGAGCAGTACTTC
CDR3aa: CASSPRAGVGYEQYF

d_gene: -
j_gene: TRBJ1-2
abundance: -
v_gene: TRBV28
CDR3nt: TGTGCCAGCAGTTCAACAACCGGGACATCTTATGGGGGCTACACCTTC
CDR3aa: CASSSTTGTSYGGYTF

d_gene: -
j_gene: TRBJ1-6
abundance: once
v_gene: TRBV10-1
CDR3nt: TGCGCCAGCAGTGAGGTCACCACGCGGGATAATTCACCCCTCCACTTT
CDR3aa: CASSEVTTRDNSPLHF

d_gene: TRBD2
j_gene: TRBJ2-7
abundance: -
v_gene: TRBV28
CDR3nt: TGTGCCAGCAGTTTAGAGCGGGAGTGGGTGCAGGAGCAGTACTTC
CDR3aa: CASSLEREWVQEQYF

d_gene: -
j_gene: TRBJ2-7
abundance: -
v_gene: TRBV9
CDR3nt: TGTGCCAGCAGCAAACAAGCGGAGAGCTCCTACGAGCAGTACTTC
CDR3aa: CASSKQAESSYEQYF

d_gene: -
j_gene: TRBJ2-2
abundance: -
v_gene: TRBV5-4
CDR3nt: TGTGCCAGCAGCCTAAACGCGCTAGCGACCGGGGAGCTGTTTTTT
CDR3aa: CASSLNALATGELFF

d_gene: TRBD2
j_gene: TRBJ2-1
abundance: -
v_gene: TRBV6-5
CDR3nt: TGTGCCAGCAGCCGCACAGGTAGCGGGAACAATGAGCAGTTCTTC
CDR3aa: CASSRTGSGNNEQFF

d_gene: TRBD1
j_gene: TRBJ2-1
abundance: -
v_gene: TRBV6-4
CDR3nt: TGTGCCAGCGTAGGGACAGGGGGCATCGATGAGCAGTTCTTC
CDR3aa: CASVGTGGIDEQFF

d_gene: -
j_gene: TRBJ1-2
abundance: -
v_gene: TRBV18
CDR3nt: TGTGCCAGCTCACCACTATCGGCGGCAGTCTCTAGGTATGGCTACACCTTC
CDR3aa: CASSPLSAAVSRYGYTF

d_gene: TRBD1
j_gene: TRBJ2-1
abundance: -
v_gene: TRBV27
CDR3nt: TGTGCCAGCAGTGCACAGGGGGCAGCCTACAATGAGCAGTTCTTC
CDR3aa: CASSAQGAAYNEQFF

d_gene: TRBD1
j_gene: TRBJ2-7
abundance: -
v_gene: TRBV2
CDR3nt: TGTGCCAGCAGGGGGACAGCCTATACTTACGAGCAGTACTTC
CDR3aa: CASRGTAYTYEQYF

d_gene: TRBD1
j_gene: TRBJ1-5
abundance: -
v_gene: TRBV7-6
CDR3nt: TGTGCCAGCAGCTGGTCCCGTGGCAGGGGGCTGGGTCAGCCCCAGCATTTT
CDR3aa: CASSWSRGRGLGQPQHF

d_gene: -
j_gene: TRBJ1-1
abundance: -
v_gene: TRBV7-6
CDR3nt: TGTGCCAGCAGCAAGACAGGGAACACTGAAGCTTTCTTT
CDR3aa: CASSKTGNTEAFF

d_gene: -
j_gene: TRBJ1-6
abundance: -
v_gene: TRBV7-2
CDR3nt: TGTGCCAGCAGCTTAGCTGGCGGGATACGGGAATCACCCCTCCACTTT
CDR3aa: CASSLAGGIRESPLHF

d_gene: -
j_gene: TRBJ2-5
abundance: once
v_gene: TRBV19
CDR3nt: TGTGCCAGTAGTATTCTCGGTCGAAAGTACTTC
CDR3aa: CASSILGRKYF

d_gene: -
j_gene: TRBJ1-1
abundance: -
v_gene: TRBV10-2
CDR3nt: TGCGCCAGCAGCAGGGACTCTAACACTGAAGCTTTCTTT
CDR3aa: CASSRDSNTEAFF

d_gene: TRBD1
j_gene: TRBJ2-7
abundance: -
v_gene: TRBV28
CDR3nt: TGTGCCAGCACCTCCGGGGACAGGGGCTACGAGCAGTACTTC
CDR3aa: CASTSGDRGYEQYF

d_gene: -
j_gene: TRBJ2-4
abundance: -
v_gene: TRBV15
CDR3nt: TGTGCCACCAGCAGCAAGACAGGACCGGAAAACATTCAGTACTTC
CDR3aa: CATSSKTGPENIQYF

d_gene: -
j_gene: TRBJ1-1
abundance: -
v_gene: TRBV29-1
CDR3nt: TGCAGCGTCCTCACGTCAGCGGGGAACACTGAAGCTTTCTTT
CDR3aa: CSVLTSAGNTEAFF

d_gene: TRBD1
j_gene: TRBJ1-6
abundance: -
v_gene: TRBV6-1
CDR3nt: TGTGCCAGCAGTGAAGGGACAGGGGCTAGCTCCTATAATTCACCCCTCCACTTT
CDR3aa: CASSEGTGASSYNSPLHF

d_gene: TRBD1
j_gene: TRBJ1-5
abundance: few
v_gene: TRBV19
CDR3nt: TGTGCCAGTAGTGCCGGGACAGGCGACTATAGCAATCAGCCCCAGCATTTT
CDR3aa: CASSAGTGDYSNQPQHF

d_gene: -
j_gene: TRBJ1-2
abundance: once
v_gene: TRBV4-1
CDR3nt: TGCGCCAGCAGCCAAGACGGGTTCAGTTTATATGGCTACACCTTC
CDR3aa: CASSQDGFSLYGYTF

d_gene: TRBD1
j_gene: TRBJ2-7
abundance: -
v_gene: TRBV5-1
CDR3nt: TGCGCCAGCAGCACAACCTGGACAGGGAGCGGCGAGCAGTACTTC
CDR3aa: CASSTTWTGSGEQYF

d_gene: -
j_gene: TRBJ2-1
abundance: -
v_gene: TRBV19
CDR3nt: TGTGCCAGTAGTATACAGACGGGAACTCCCTACAATGAGCAGTTCTTC
CDR3aa: CASSIQTGTPYNEQFF

d_gene: TRBD1
j_gene: TRBJ2-4
abundance: -
v_gene: TRBV27
CDR3nt: TGTGCCAGCAGTTTAAGCAGGGGGTTTCGCATTCAGTACTTC
CDR3aa: CASSLSRGFRIQYF

d_gene: TRBD2
j_gene: TRBJ2-7
abundance: once
v_gene: TRBV5-4
CDR3nt: TGTGCCAGCAGCTTGAATAGCGGGAATCTAGAGCAGTACTTC
CDR3aa: CASSLNSGNLEQYF

d_gene: TRBD1
j_gene: TRBJ1-2
abundance: -
v_gene: TRBV19
CDR3nt: TGTGCCTGTAAACAGGGGAACTATGGCTACACCTTC
CDR3aa: CACKQGNYGYTF

d_gene: TRBD1
j_gene: TRBJ2-2
abundance: -
v_gene: TRBV5-1
CDR3nt: TGCGCCAGCAGCTTAATAATACAGGGGGCCGGCGGGGAGCTGTTTTTT
CDR3aa: CASSLIIQGAGGELFF

d_gene: -
j_gene: TRBJ2-5
abundance: -
v_gene: TRBV10-3
CDR3nt: TGTGCCATGGCGGGGGCCGAGGGAGAGACCCAGTACTTC
CDR3aa: CAMAGAEGETQYF

d_gene: -
j_gene: TRBJ1-1
abundance: -
v_gene: TRBV14
CDR3nt: TGTGCCAGCAGCCGGAGGGCGACGATGAACACTGAAGCTTTCTTT
CDR3aa: CASSRRATMNTEAFF

d_gene: TRBD1
j_gene: TRBJ1-1
abundance: few
v_gene: TRBV28
CDR3nt: TGTGCCAGCAGCTCAGGGGGCTCGAACACTGAAGCTTTCTTT
CDR3aa: CASSSGGSNTEAFF

d_gene: -
j_gene: TRBJ2-6
abundance: -
v_gene: TRBV7-9
CDR3nt: TGTGCCACGAGGGGGGGTTCTGGGGCCAACGTCCTGACTTTC
CDR3aa: CATRGGSGANVLTF

d_gene: TRBD2
j_gene: TRBJ2-7
abundance: few
v_gene: TRBV28
CDR3nt: TGTGCCAGCAGTTTATTAGCTAGCGGGACTTCCTACGAGCAGTACTTC
CDR3aa: CASSLLASGTSYEQYF

d_gene: TRBD2
j_gene: TRBJ2-3
abundance: -
v_gene: TRBV6-6
CDR3nt: TGTGCCAGCAGTTACATAGCGGGAGGGCCACGAGATACGCAGTATTTT
CDR3aa: CASSYIAGGPRDTQYF

d_gene: TRBD2
j_gene: TRBJ2-3
abundance: -
v_gene: TRBV4-3
CDR3nt: TGCGCCAGCAGCCGTCGGAGCGGGGGGGCCGTGTTGGGAGATACGCAGTATTTT
CDR3aa: CASSRRSGGAVLGDTQYF